This is a list of T cell receptor beta chains from one sample in a study of blood T cell repertoires in COVID-19. Clones were read by immunoSEQ multiplex PCR, and TCRdb kept only the in-frame ones, dropping some. The sample contains around 260,000 clones, 80% to 95% of which appear only once. Sequenced material: PBMCs or T cells enriched from blood (not recorded which). These TCRs come from a woman in her twenties or thirties who had recovered from COVID-19. Each CDR3 is given with its conserved first and last residue. The order of the fields is V gene, J gene, D gene, clone size, CDR3 DNA, CDR3 protein. D genes are given only for firm matches. Rows give clone size only sometimes, using once, few, many, or a class for an expanded clone.

>TRBV24-1|TRBJ1-4|TRBD1|NA
TGTGCCACCAGTGATCCTACAGGGGGCCTAACCAAGGGTGAAAAACTGTTTTTT
CATSDPTGGLTKGEKLFF
>TRBV28|TRBJ2-3|TRBD2|NA
TGTGCCAGCACCTTCGGACCCCCCGCGGGACTAGCCGACCCCCACCCAATCACAGATACGCAGTATTTT
CASTFGPPAGLADPHPITDTQYF
>TRBV27|TRBJ2-1|NA|NA
TGTGCCAGCAGTTTAGGCAGGGCGCACAATGAGCAGTTCTTC
CASSLGRAHNEQFF
>TRBV6-1|TRBJ1-5|TRBD1|NA
TGTGCCAGCAGTGAAGAAGACAGGGTCTCTCAGCCCCAGCATTTT
CASSEEDRVSQPQHF
>TRBV6-1|TRBJ2-7|TRBD2|NA
TGTGCCAGCAGTGAATTGGGCAGGGGTAGCGGGAGAACTCACGAGCAGTACTTC
CASSELGRGSGRTHEQYF
>TRBV24-1|TRBJ2-7|NA|NA
TGTGCCACCAGACAGGGCGGCTTCGGGGAGCAGTACTTC
CATRQGGFGEQYF
>TRBV24-1|TRBJ1-2|NA|few
TGTGCCACCAGTGACACACAGGGAATCTATGGCTACACCTTC
CATSDTQGIYGYTF
>TRBV24-1|TRBJ1-2|NA|NA
TGTGCCACCAGTGATTCGTACAGGATGGGAGGCTACACCTTC
CATSDSYRMGGYTF
>TRBV5-1|TRBJ1-2|NA|once
TGCGCCAGCAGCTTGATTCCCGGGGGGATGGAGGACTATGGCTACACCTTC
CASSLIPGGMEDYGYTF
>TRBV7-6|TRBJ2-1|NA|NA
TGTGCCAGCAGCTTCGACACGACTAGATACAATGAGCAGTTCTTC
CASSFDTTRYNEQFF
>TRBV5-1|TRBJ2-7|NA|NA
TGCGCCAGCAGCTTGGGGGGACAACACTACGAGCAGTACTTC
CASSLGGQHYEQYF
>TRBV6-5|TRBJ2-1|TRBD1|NA
TGTGCCAGCAGTTACTTGACAGGGCCCCAGTTCTTC
CASSYLTGPQFF
>TRBV6-1|TRBJ1-5|TRBD1|NA
TGTGCCAGCAGTGCCGCAGGGGGCGAATATAGCAATCAGCCCCAGCATTTT
CASSAAGGEYSNQPQHF
>TRBV7-9|TRBJ1-6|TRBD1|NA
TGTGCCAGCAGCTCCACTAAGACAGGGAAGGGCTCCTATAATTCACCCCTCCACTTT
CASSSTKTGKGSYNSPLHF
>TRBV14|TRBJ2-1|TRBD2|NA
TGTGCCAGCAGCCAGCCGGGACTAGCTTCGGAGCAGTTCTTC
CASSQPGLASEQFF
>TRBV9|TRBJ1-5|NA|once
TGTGCCAGCAGCGAGAAGGGGGTAGATCAGCCCCAGCATTTT
CASSEKGVDQPQHF
>TRBV28|TRBJ1-1|NA|NA
TGTGCCAGCAGTCTTTTCCGGGACACCTGGGGAACTGAAGCTTTCTTT
CASSLFRDTWGTEAFF
>TRBV18|TRBJ2-4|NA|NA
TGTGCCAGCTCACAGACAGCTCTAGCCAAAAACATTCAGTACTTC
CASSQTALAKNIQYF
>TRBV4-1|TRBJ1-1|NA|NA
TGCGCCAGCAGCTTATCGGACGGGGATCGGGGCACTGAAGCTTTCTTT
CASSLSDGDRGTEAFF
>TRBV2|TRBJ2-3|NA|NA
TGTGCCAGCATTTTACTAGCTAGCACAGATACGCAGTATTTT
CASILLASTDTQYF
>TRBV24-1|TRBJ2-1|NA|NA
TGTGCCACCAGTGATACTACCGGCTCCTACAATGAGCAGTTCTTC
CATSDTTGSYNEQFF
>TRBV5-5|TRBJ1-4|NA|once
TGTGCCAGCAGCTTGGACAGCAACTATGAAAAACTGTTTTTT
CASSLDSNYEKLFF
>TRBV12-3/TRBV12-4|TRBJ1-3|NA|NA
TGTGCCAGCAGTTTAAGGGGCGCGGACACCATATATTTT
CASSLRGADTIYF
>TRBV7-6|TRBJ2-1|NA|NA
TGTGCCAGCAGCTTAGAAGCCCCCAAGGTTGAGGGTTTCGACAATGAGCAGTTCTTC
CASSLEAPKVEGFDNEQFF
>TRBV2|TRBJ2-5|NA|once
TGTGCCAGTACGCGTGCGCCCCAAGAGACCCAGTACTTC
CASTRAPQETQYF
>TRBV7-3|TRBJ2-2|TRBD2|NA
TGTGCCAGCAGCCTCGCGGGAGCGGCAAACACCGGGGAGCTGTTTTTT
CASSLAGAANTGELFF
>TRBV28|TRBJ1-4|TRBD1|once
TGTGCCAGCAGTCCCGGGACAGTAACTAATGAAAAACTGTTTTTT
CASSPGTVTNEKLFF
>TRBV6-6|TRBJ1-2|NA|once
TGTGCCAGCAGACAAACCTATGGCTACACCTTC
CASRQTYGYTF
>TRBV18|TRBJ1-5|NA|NA
TGTGCCAGCTCACAGGACCCGGCGGGGCCCCAGCATTTT
CASSQDPAGPQHF
>TRBV3-1/TRBV3-2|TRBJ2-6|NA|NA
TGTGCCAGCACCCCCGGAGCCGGGGCCAACGTCCTGACTTTC
CASTPGAGANVLTF
>TRBV30|TRBJ2-7|NA|NA
TGTGCCTGGAGTACAGCCCTAAGCCCCGAGCAGTACTTC
CAWSTALSPEQYF
>TRBV5-4|TRBJ2-1|TRBD2|NA
TGTGCCAGCAGCTCGACTAGCGGGACGTACAATGAGCAGTTCTTC
CASSSTSGTYNEQFF
>TRBV27|TRBJ2-7|TRBD1|NA
TGTGCCAGCAGTCTAAAACCCCACAGGGGTACTTCCTCCTACGAGCAGTACTTC
CASSLKPHRGTSSYEQYF
>TRBV25-1|TRBJ1-2|TRBD1|NA
TGTGCCAGCAGAAGGACAGGGGACAACTATGGCTACACCTTC
CASRRTGDNYGYTF
>TRBV3-1/TRBV3-2|TRBJ1-1|TRBD1|NA
TGTGCCAGCAGCTCCGGGACAGGAAACACTGAAGCTTTCTTT
CASSSGTGNTEAFF
>TRBV6-5|TRBJ1-5|TRBD1|NA
TGTGCCAGCAGTAAGGGACAGGGGGCAGAGACCCAGCATTTT
CASSKGQGAETQHF
>TRBV15|TRBJ1-5|NA|NA
TGTGCCACCAGCAGAGAACGGGGGAGCAATCAGCCCCAGCATTTT
CATSRERGSNQPQHF
>TRBV25-1|TRBJ2-3|TRBD1|NA
TGTGCCAGCACAAAACCGGGACAGGGGAGAGATACGCAGTATTTT
CASTKPGQGRDTQYF
>TRBV7-3|TRBJ1-1|NA|NA
TGTGCCAGCAGCTTACTTACCCGGGACATGAACACTGAAGCTTTCTTT
CASSLLTRDMNTEAFF
>TRBV3-1/TRBV3-2|TRBJ2-7|NA|NA
TGTGCCAGCAGCCAAACGGTTCTGAGCTACGAGCAGTACTTC
CASSQTVLSYEQYF
>TRBV7-2|TRBJ2-1|TRBD2|NA
TGTGCCAGGGGGACTAGCGGGAAGAATGAGCAGTTCTTC
CARGTSGKNEQFF
>TRBV7-2|TRBJ2-1|NA|NA
TGTGCCAGCAGCTCCGAAATCCCGTCCGGTGAGCAGTTCTTC
CASSSEIPSGEQFF
>TRBV28|TRBJ2-3|NA|NA
TGTGCCAGCAGTTTACGAAGTAGGAGGCTCACAGATACGCAGTATTTT
CASSLRSRRLTDTQYF
>TRBV6-5|TRBJ2-7|TRBD1|NA
TGTGCCAGCAAACAGACAGGGGGCGTCTCCTACGAGCAGTACTTC
CASKQTGGVSYEQYF
>TRBV7-3|TRBJ2-3|TRBD2|NA
TGTGCCAGCAGCTCCTTGCGGGAGAAAAACCGCCGAGGGACAGATACGCAGTATTTT
CASSSLREKNRRGTDTQYF
>TRBV7-3|TRBJ2-1|TRBD2|NA
TGTGCCAGCAGCTTAACAGAGACTAGCGGGAGCTATGAGCAGTTCTTC
CASSLTETSGSYEQFF
>TRBV28|TRBJ1-5|TRBD1|NA
TGTGCCAGCAGTTTTGGACAGGGCAGCAATCAGCCCCAGCATTTT
CASSFGQGSNQPQHF
>TRBV7-2|TRBJ1-5|NA|NA
TGTGCCAGCAACACAGGCGTTAATCAGCCCCAGCATTTT
CASNTGVNQPQHF
>TRBV7-9|TRBJ2-5|NA|NA
TGTGCCAGCAGCTTTTCTACCGGGAGTCGGCAAGAGACCCAGTACTTC
CASSFSTGSRQETQYF
>TRBV6-5|TRBJ1-6|NA|NA
TGTGCCAGCAGTCTAGACAGGCCGGGTAATTCACCCCTCCACTTT
CASSLDRPGNSPLHF
>TRBV19|TRBJ2-2|NA|few
TGTGCCAGTAGTGTCTTTTCGGGGGAGCTGTTTTTT
CASSVFSGELFF
>TRBV28|TRBJ1-1|NA|NA
TGTGCCAGCAGTTTGACCAGGACTGAAGCTTTCTTT
CASSLTRTEAFF
>TRBV6-2/TRBV6-3|TRBJ2-2|NA|NA
TGTGCCAGCAGTACCCCGAGCGGCGCGAACACCGGGGAGCTGTTTTTT
CASSTPSGANTGELFF
>TRBV29-1|TRBJ2-1|NA|once
TGCAGCGTTGAGAAGGCGGGTGGTCTAGCGAACAATGAGCAGTTCTTC
CSVEKAGGLANNEQFF
>TRBV4-3|TRBJ2-1|TRBD2|NA
TGCGCCAGCAGCCGATCCCGACCGGGACTAGCGGGAGAAAGGGGTAGGAATGAGCAGTTCTTC
CASSRSRPGLAGERGRNEQFF
>TRBV9|TRBJ1-2|TRBD1|NA
TGTGCCAGCAGCGGGGGACAGGGGGAGTATGGCTACACCTTC
CASSGGQGEYGYTF
>TRBV27|TRBJ1-1|NA|NA
TGTGCCAGCAGTTTAACAGGGCTGAGGACTGAAGCTTTCTTT
CASSLTGLRTEAFF
>TRBV3-1/TRBV3-2|TRBJ2-5|TRBD2|NA
TGTGCCAGCAGCCTTAGGACTAGTCAAGAGACCCAGTACTTC
CASSLRTSQETQYF
>TRBV30|TRBJ1-3|NA|NA
TGTGCCTGGAGTAACGGGGAAAGAAACACCATATATTTT
CAWSNGERNTIYF